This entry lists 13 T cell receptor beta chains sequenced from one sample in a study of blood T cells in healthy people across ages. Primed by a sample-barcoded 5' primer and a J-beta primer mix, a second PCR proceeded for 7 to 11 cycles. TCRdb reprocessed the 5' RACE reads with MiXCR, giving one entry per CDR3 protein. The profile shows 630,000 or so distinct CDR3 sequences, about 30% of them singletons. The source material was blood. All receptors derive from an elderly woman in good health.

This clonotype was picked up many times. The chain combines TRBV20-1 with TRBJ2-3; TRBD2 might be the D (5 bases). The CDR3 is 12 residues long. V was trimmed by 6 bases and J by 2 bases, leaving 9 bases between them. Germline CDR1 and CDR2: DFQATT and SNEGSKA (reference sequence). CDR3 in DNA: TGCAGTGCAAGGGAGTTCACAGATACGCAGTATTTT. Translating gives CSAREFTDTQYF.

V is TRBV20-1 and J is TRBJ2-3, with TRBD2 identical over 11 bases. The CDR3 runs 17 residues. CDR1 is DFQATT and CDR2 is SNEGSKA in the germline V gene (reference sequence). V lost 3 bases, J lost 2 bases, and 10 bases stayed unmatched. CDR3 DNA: TGCAGTGCTAGGCCGGGGGGACTAGCGGTCTCCACAGATACGCAGTATTTT. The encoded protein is CSARPGGLAVSTDTQYF.

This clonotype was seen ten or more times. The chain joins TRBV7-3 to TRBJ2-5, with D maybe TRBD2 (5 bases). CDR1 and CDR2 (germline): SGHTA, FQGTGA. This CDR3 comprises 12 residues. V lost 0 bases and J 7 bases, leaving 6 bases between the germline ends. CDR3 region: CASSLTRGTQYF. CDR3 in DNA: TGTGCCAGCAGCTTAACCCGGGGGACCCAGTACTTC.

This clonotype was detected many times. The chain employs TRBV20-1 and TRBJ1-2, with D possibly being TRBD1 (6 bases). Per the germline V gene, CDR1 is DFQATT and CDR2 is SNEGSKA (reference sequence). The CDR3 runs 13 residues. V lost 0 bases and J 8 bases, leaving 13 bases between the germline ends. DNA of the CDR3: TGCAGTGCTAGAGAAATAGCGGGGGGCGGCTACACCTTC. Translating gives CSAREIAGGGYTF.

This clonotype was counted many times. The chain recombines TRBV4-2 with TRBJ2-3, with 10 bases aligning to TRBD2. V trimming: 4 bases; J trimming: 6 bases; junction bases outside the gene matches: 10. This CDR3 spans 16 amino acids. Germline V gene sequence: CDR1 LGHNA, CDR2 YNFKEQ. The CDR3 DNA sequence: TGTGCCAGCAGCCCCCGGGTAGCGGGGGGAGGGGATACGCAGTATTTT. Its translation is CASSPRVAGGGDTQYF.

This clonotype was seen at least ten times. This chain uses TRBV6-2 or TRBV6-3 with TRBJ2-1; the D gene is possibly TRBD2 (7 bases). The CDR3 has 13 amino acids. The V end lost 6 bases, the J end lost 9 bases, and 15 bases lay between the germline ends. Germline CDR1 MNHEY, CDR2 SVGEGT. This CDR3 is CASSPWGGSEQFF. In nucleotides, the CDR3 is TGTGCCAGCAGCCCATGGGGGGGCAGTGAGCAGTTCTTC.

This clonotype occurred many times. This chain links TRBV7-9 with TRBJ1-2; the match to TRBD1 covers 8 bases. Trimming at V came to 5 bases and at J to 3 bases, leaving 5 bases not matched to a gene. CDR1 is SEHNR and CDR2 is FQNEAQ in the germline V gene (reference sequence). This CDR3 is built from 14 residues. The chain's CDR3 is CASSPGTGYYGYTF. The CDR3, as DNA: TGTGCCAGCAGCCCAGGGACAGGCTACTATGGCTACACCTTC.

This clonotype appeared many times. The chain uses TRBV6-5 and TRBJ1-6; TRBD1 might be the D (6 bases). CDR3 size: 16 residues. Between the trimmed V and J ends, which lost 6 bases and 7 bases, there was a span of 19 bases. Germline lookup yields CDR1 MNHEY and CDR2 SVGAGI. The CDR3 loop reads CASSPDWTASNSPLHF. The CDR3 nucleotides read TGTGCCAGCAGCCCTGACTGGACAGCATCGAATTCACCCCTCCACTTT.

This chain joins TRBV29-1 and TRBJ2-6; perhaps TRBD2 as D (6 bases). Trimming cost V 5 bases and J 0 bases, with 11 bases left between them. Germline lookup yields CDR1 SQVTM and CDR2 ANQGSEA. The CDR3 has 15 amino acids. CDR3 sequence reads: CSVSTGGSGANVLTF. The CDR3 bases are TGCAGCGTTTCGACCGGGGGCTCTGGGGCCAACGTCCTGACTTTC.

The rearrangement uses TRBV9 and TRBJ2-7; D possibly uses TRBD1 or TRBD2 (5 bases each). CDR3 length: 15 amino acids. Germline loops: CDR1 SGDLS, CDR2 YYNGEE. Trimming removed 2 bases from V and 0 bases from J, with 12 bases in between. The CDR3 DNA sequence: TGTGCCAGCAGCGTGGGGACGGAAAGCTCCTACGAGCAGTACTTC. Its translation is CASSVGTESSYEQYF.

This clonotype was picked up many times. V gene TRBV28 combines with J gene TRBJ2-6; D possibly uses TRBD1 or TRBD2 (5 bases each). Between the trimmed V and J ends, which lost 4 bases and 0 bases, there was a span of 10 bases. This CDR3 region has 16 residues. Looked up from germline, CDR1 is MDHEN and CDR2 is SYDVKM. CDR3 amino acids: CASSSPGPSGANVLTF. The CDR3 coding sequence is TGTGCCAGCAGTTCACCGGGACCCTCTGGGGCCAACGTCCTGACTTTC.

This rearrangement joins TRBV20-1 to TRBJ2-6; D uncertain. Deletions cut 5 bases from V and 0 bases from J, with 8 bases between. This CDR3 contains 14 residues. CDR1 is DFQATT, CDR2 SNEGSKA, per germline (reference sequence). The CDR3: CSAAPNSGANVLTF. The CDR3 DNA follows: TGCAGTGCTGCTCCCAACTCTGGGGCCAACGTCCTGACTTTC.

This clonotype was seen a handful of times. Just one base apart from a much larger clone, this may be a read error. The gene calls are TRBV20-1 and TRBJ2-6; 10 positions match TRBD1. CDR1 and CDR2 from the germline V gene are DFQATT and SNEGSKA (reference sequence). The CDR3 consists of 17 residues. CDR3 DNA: TGCAGTGCCCAAGCCTGGGACAGGGGTACTGGGACCAACGTCCTGACTTTC. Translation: CSAQAWDRGTGTNVLTF.